This T cell receptor (beta chain) was captured by sequencing in a study of shared clonotypes between healthy human individuals. Positively selected for CCR7, the CD45RO-negative cells used as naive CD8 cells excluded terminally differentiated effector memory CD45RA+ cells. The length of the CDR3 is 13 residues. The germline gives CDR1 SGHVS, CDR2 FQNEAQ. V gave up 3 bases and J gave up 6 bases, with 12 bases separating them. For each subset, genomic DNA was distributed in equal portions over several immunoSEQ plates. Produced via immunoSEQ multiplex PCR; TCRdb's table is partial and in-frame only. Of 800,000 or so clones in the sample, approximately 96% were seen once.

The sample was naive CD8+ T cells sorted from blood. This receptor was identified in a man aged 25 to 40 in good health. This rearrangement joins TRBV7-8 to TRBJ2-7; D is possibly TRBD2 (6 bases). This chain's CDR3 is CASSFGGGGEQYF. CDR3 in DNA: TGTGCCAGCAGCTTTGGGGGAGGAGGCGAGCAGTACTTC.